This T cell receptor (beta chain) was captured by sequencing in a study of T cells after yellow fever vaccination. V gave up 1 base and J gave up 3 bases, with 16 bases separating them. This CDR3 has 16 amino acids. Germline values: CDR1 GTSNPN, CDR2 SVGIG (reference sequence). TCRdb independently ran MiXCR on the 5' RACE reads; one entry per CDR3 protein. The sample shows hundreds of thousands of distinct CDR3 sequences, about 12% of them seen only once. This clonotype has only a few counts. This sequence originates from a young man who received the YFV17D yellow fever vaccine. This rearrangement joins TRBV30 to TRBJ2-1; D remains unclear. The sequencing used PBMCs, collected on the day of the yellow fever booster vaccination. The CDR3 DNA is TGTGCCTGGAGTGACCCGGTACAGTCTAACTACAATGAGCAGTTCTTC. Translated: CAWSDPVQSNYNEQFF.